This passage covers 12 T cell receptor beta chains from one sample sequenced in a study of T cell responses to AZD1222 COVID-19 vaccine (dated by TCRdb to the early 2020s). The time point label, read with the paper, signifies: baseline before first vaccination. The library relied on the immunoSEQ multiplex PCR assay. TCRdb limited this immuneACCESS table to in-frame rearrangements with V and J called. A share of clones is missing; checked studies link under half to unresolved V genes, and the rest is unexplained. The sample includes about 140,000 clones, with under 95% observed a single time. The top ten constitute about 3% of the sample. Source: peripheral blood, taken on day 0 of AZD1222 vaccination. The receptors derive from an adult in good health.

This rearrangement joins TRBV6-2 or TRBV6-3 to TRBJ1-2; D might be TRBD1 (5 bases). Trimming took off 2 bases at V and 6 bases at J, with 13 bases between the two ends. Looked up from germline, CDR1 is MNHEY and CDR2 is SVGEGT. This CDR3 has 14 amino acids. In DNA, the CDR3 is TGTGCCAGCAGTTACCAGGGCCGCGGAGATGGCTACACCTTC. This translates into CASSYQGRGDGYTF.

The chain uses TRBV5-1 and TRBJ1-3; TRBD1 aligns across 10 bases. Germline loops: CDR1 SGHRS, CDR2 YFSETQ. J gave up 4 bases and V 2 bases, and 6 bases lay outside the gene matches. The CDR3 sequence is 16 residues long. The CDR3 region is CASSFGTGDSGNTIYF. The CDR3 DNA follows: TGCGCCAGCAGCTTTGGGACAGGGGATTCAGGAAACACCATATATTTT.

The chain uses TRBV9 and TRBJ2-7, with D tentatively TRBD1 or TRBD2 (5 bases each). The V and J ends lost 0 bases and 6 bases respectively, with 10 bases between them. There are 13 residues in the CDR3. CDR1 is SGDLS, CDR2 YYNGEE, per germline. The chain's CDR3 is CASSVDSGTEQYF. The CDR3 DNA is TGTGCCAGCAGCGTAGATTCCGGGACCGAGCAGTACTTC.

The genes are TRBV12-3 or TRBV12-4 and TRBJ1-6; D uncertain. Trimming removed 5 bases from V and 11 bases from J, with 13 bases in between. The CDR3 totals 13 residues. This CDR3 reads CASSLVGKPPLHF. The CDR3 bases are TGTGCCAGCAGTCTTGTCGGGAAACCACCCCTCCACTTT.

The rearrangement links TRBV7-8 to TRBJ2-2, with D hard to call. Looked up from germline, CDR1 is SGHVS and CDR2 is FQNEAQ. V shed 5 bases and J shed 0 bases, with 1 base lying between them. There are 12 residues in the CDR3. In DNA form, the CDR3 reads TGTGCCAGCAGCACGAACACCGGGGAGCTGTTTTTT. Protein sequence: CASSTNTGELFF. The full variable domain, in which reference TRBV7-8 and TRBJ2-2 provide the parts outside the CDR3, is GAGVSQSPRYKVAKRGQDVALRCDPISGHVSLFWYQQALGQGPEFLTYFQNEAQLDKSGLPSDRFFAERPEGSVSTLKIQRTQQEDSAVYLCASSTNTGELFFGEGSRLTVL.

The V call is TRBV19, the J call TRBJ2-1, with 7 bases identical to TRBD2. V shed 7 bases and J 0 bases; nucleotides not matched to a gene: 6. This CDR3 is built from 15 residues. The germline CDR1 and CDR2 sequences are LNHDA and SQIVND (reference sequence). The CDR3 DNA follows: TGTGCCAGTACTCGGGGGGAGGTCTCCTACAATGAGCAGTTCTTC. It specifies CASTRGEVSYNEQFF. Using reference TRBV19 and TRBJ2-1 for the parts outside the CDR3, the full variable domain is DGGITQSPKYLFRKEGQNVTLSCEQNLNHDAMYWYRQDPGQGLRLIYYSQIVNDFQKGDIAEGYSVSREKKESFPLTVTSAQKNPTAFYLCASTRGEVSYNEQFFGPGTRLTVL.

This clone was seen more than once but under ten times. The chain employs TRBV5-4 and TRBJ1-6; D unresolved. CDR3 size: 14 residues. V lost 0 bases and J lost 10, with 11 bases in between. The V gene's germline CDR1 is SGHNT and CDR2 YYREEE (reference sequence). The CDR3 bases are TGTGCCAGCAGCTTGGTCCTCGAGGCATCACCCCTCCACTTT. Amino acids: CASSLVLEASPLHF.

CDR3 DNA sequence: TGTGCCAGTAGTCGTCAAAGAGGGACGGGTGAAGCTTTCTTT. It yields the protein CASSRQRGTGEAFF. The rearrangement links TRBV19 to TRBJ1-1; D might be TRBD1 (5 bases). CDR3 length: 14 residues. Trimming removed 5 bases at V and 7 bases at J, with 17 bases between. Germline loops: CDR1 LNHDA, CDR2 SQIVND (reference sequence).

This chain uses TRBV28 with TRBJ2-1; TRBD2 agrees at 9 bases. CDR1 is MDHEN and CDR2 is SYDVKM in the germline V gene. V was pared by 6 bases and J by 5 bases, with 14 bases of the junction left unmatched. CDR3 length: 17 amino acids. The DNA for the CDR3 is TGTGCCAGCAGACAAAGGTATGGGACTAGCATAGACAATGAGCAGTTCTTC. It translates to CASRQRYGTSIDNEQFF.

This chain links TRBV6-6 with TRBJ1-5; tentative D call: TRBD1 (5 bases). The CDR3 contains 13 residues. From germline, CDR1 is MNHNY and CDR2 SVGAGI (reference sequence). Trimming removed 6 bases from V and 1 base from J, with 7 bases in between. This CDR3 is CASRPGSNQPQHF. The CDR3 DNA follows: TGTGCCAGCAGGCCAGGGAGCAATCAGCCCCAGCATTTT.

The chain links TRBV11-3 to TRBJ2-2; maybe TRBD1 (5 bases). The V end lost 2 bases, the J end lost 1 base, and 17 bases lay between the germline ends. From germline, CDR1 is SGHNT and CDR2 YENEEA. There are 18 residues in the CDR3. The CDR3 DNA reads TGTGCCAGCAGCTTAACGGACATTGGGATTCGGAACACCGGGGAGCTGTTTTTT. Residues: CASSLTDIGIRNTGELFF.

The V and J genes are TRBV7-9 and TRBJ1-1; 7 bases line up with TRBD1. The CDR3 runs to 15 residues. Losses at the gene ends were 6 bases for V and 3 bases for J; bases not matched to a gene: 10. The V gene's germline CDR1 is SEHNR and CDR2 FQNEAQ (reference sequence). CDR3 region: CASRQPTGRHTEAFF. CDR3 DNA sequence: TGTGCCAGCAGACAGCCGACAGGGAGGCACACTGAAGCTTTCTTT.